The clone carrying this T cell receptor beta chain was counted only a few times. Germline trimming cut 0 bases from V and 3 bases from J; bases unmatched to any gene: 5. Germline V lookup: CDR1 DFQATT, CDR2 SNEGSKA (reference sequence). The CDR3 is 15 amino acids. In TCRdb, the 5' RACE reads were re-called with MiXCR into one record per CDR3 protein. This table holds 450,000 or so distinct CDR3 sequences, 11% to 15% found once. This sample is part of a study of identical twins. This sample also appeared in a second study, on yellow fever vaccine responses in identical twins.

Sequenced material: CD4+ T cells sorted from blood. The V gene is TRBV20-1, the J gene TRBJ2-7, with TRBD2 matching over 10 bases. This clonotype originated in a woman between 18 and 30 years old in good health. CDR3 amino acids: CSARDPPSGSYEQYF. CDR3 DNA sequence: TGCAGTGCTAGAGACCCTCCTAGCGGGAGCTACGAGCAGTACTTC.